A single sample gave rise to the 23 T cell receptor beta chains below, sequenced in a study of blood T cells in healthy people across ages. The authors ran a second PCR of 7 to 11 cycles using a sample-barcoded 5' primer and a J-beta primer mix. MiXCR, applied by TCRdb to the 5' RACE reads, yields one record per CDR3 protein. The sample consists of about 1.7 million distinct CDR3 sequences, 28% of them appearing once. Source material: blood. The receptors come from a woman younger than 45 in good health.

The rearrangement uses TRBV10-3 and TRBJ2-6; 10 nucleotides agree with TRBD1. The V gene's germline CDR1 is ENHRY and CDR2 SYGVKD. V lost 9 bases to trimming and J lost 2 bases; unmatched junction nucleotides: 4. The CDR3 length is 15 residues. The CDR3 coding sequence is TGTGCCATAGGGACAGGGGATACTGGGGCCAACGTCCTGACTTTC. Amino acid sequence: CAIGTGDTGANVLTF.

Comments on this clonotype: One base away lies a much larger clone, so this may be a sequencing read error. The chain uses TRBV3-1 and TRBJ2-3; 10 bases match TRBD2. Germline trimming cut 4 bases from V and 0 bases from J; bases unmatched to any gene: 13. Germline CDR1 reads LGHDT; CDR2 reads YNNKEL (reference sequence). This CDR3 region has 19 residues. CDR3 sequence reads: CASSRSSGGGGGSTDTQYF. As DNA, the CDR3 is TGTGCCAGCAGCCGATCCAGCGGGGGGGGCGGGGGTAGCACAGATACGCAGTATTTT.

This clonotype was found many times. The chain combines TRBV29-1 with TRBJ1-2; D not certain. V was pared by 3 bases and J by 7 bases, with 3 bases between. CDR1 and CDR2 (germline): SQVTM, ANQGSEA. CDR3 length: 9 amino acids. The CDR3 is CSVDTGYTF. In nucleotides, the CDR3 is TGCAGCGTTGACACTGGCTACACCTTC.

This chain uses TRBV30 with TRBJ2-7; no clear D. This CDR3 is 12 amino acids long. Germline V lookup: CDR1 GTSNPN, CDR2 SVGIG (reference sequence). V lost 0 bases and J lost 3, with 6 bases in between. The CDR3 nucleotides read TGTGCCTGGAGTGTAACGGGCTACGAGCAGTACTTC. The encoded protein is CAWSVTGYEQYF.

V is TRBV7-9 and J is TRBJ2-7, with 8 positions matching TRBD1. This CDR3 has 15 amino acids. Germline CDR1 SEHNR, CDR2 FQNEAQ (reference sequence). V gave up 4 bases and J gave up 4 bases; unmatched junction bases: 9. CDR3 DNA: TGTGCCAGCAGCTCTACAGGGGGGTCGGGATACGAGCAGTACTTC. This gives the protein CASSSTGGSGYEQYF.

The chain couples TRBV29-1 to TRBJ1-1, with no clear D. The germline V and J ends were trimmed by 4 bases and 5 bases, with 8 bases remaining between them. Germline CDR1 reads SQVTM; CDR2 reads ANQGSEA. The CDR3 is made up of 11 amino acids. CDR3 region: CSVVPATEAFF. The CDR3 bases are TGCAGCGTTGTCCCTGCTACTGAAGCTTTCTTT.

This clonotype was detected only a few times. CDR3 loop: CASSSRTGPAGPFF. CDR3 coding DNA: TGTGCCAGCAGTTCGAGGACAGGCCCCGCGGGTCCTTTCTTT. The chain is built from TRBV28 and TRBJ1-1; 7 bases line up with TRBD1. CDR3 size: 14 residues. In germline, CDR1 is MDHEN, CDR2 SYDVKM. The V gene end was trimmed by 4 bases and the J gene end by 12 bases; junction bases not matched to a gene: 14.

This clonotype showed up just a few times. This chain links TRBV9 with TRBJ2-7, with 9 nucleotides matching TRBD2. The CDR3 spans 15 residues. Losses at the gene ends were 4 bases for V and 2 bases for J; bases not matched to a gene: 7. Germline V gives CDR1 SGDLS, CDR2 YYNGEE. The CDR3 DNA reads as TGTGCCAGCAGCATGACTAGCGGACCTGCCTACGAGCAGTACTTC. This translates into CASSMTSGPAYEQYF.

This clonotype was counted ten times or more. J is TRBJ2-1 and V is TRBV7-2; D not resolved. CDR1 is SGHTA and CDR2 is FQGNSA in the germline V gene. V was cut by 5 bases and J by 1 base, with 12 bases left in between. CDR3 length: 15 residues. The CDR3 sequence: CASSPRRRSYNEQFF. CDR3 sequence (DNA): TGTGCCAGCAGCCCCCGGCGGAGATCCTACAATGAGCAGTTCTTC.

A remark on this clonotype: This sequence may be a read error, since a much larger clone differs from it by one base. V usage is TRBV29-1 and J usage is TRBJ2-4; TRBD1 or TRBD2 may be the D gene (5 bases each). Trimming cost V 0 bases and J 6 bases, with 9 bases left between them. The CDR3 spans 13 residues. Germline assignment: CDR1 SQVTM and CDR2 ANQGSEA. The CDR3 protein is CSVEDRGRNIQYF. Here the CDR3 DNA reads TGCAGCGTTGAAGACCGGGGCCGAAACATTCAGTACTTC. Full variable domain (outside the CDR3, taken from reference TRBV29-1 and TRBJ2-4): SAVISQKPSRDICQRGTSLTIQCQVDSQVTMMFWYRQQPGQSLTLIATANQGSEATYESGFVIDKFPISRPNLTFSTLTVSNMSPEDSSIYLCSVEDRGRNIQYFGAGTRLSVL.

Notes on this clonotype: One end of the junction does not line up with germline, which may come from a read error. The chain uses TRBV20-1 and TRBJ2-5; 9 nucleotides line up with TRBD2. The CDR3 length is 14 residues. CDR1 is DFQATT, CDR2 SNEGSKA, per germline (reference sequence). DNA for the CDR3: TGCAGTGCTCTGGCCCGACTAGCGGCAGAGGCCCAGTACTTC. This codes for CSALARLAAEAQYF.

This clonotype was counted ten times or more. This chain uses TRBV10-2 with TRBJ2-3; D may match TRBD1 or TRBD2 (5 bases each). This CDR3 has 15 residues. V was clipped by 8 bases and J by 2 bases, with 17 bases between them. Germline CDR1 is WSHSY and CDR2 is SAAADI. DNA for the CDR3: TGCGCCAGCGACCCCCGGGACGGTTTCACAGATACGCAGTATTTT. This codes for CASDPRDGFTDTQYF.

This clonotype has only a few counts. V gene TRBV20-1 combines with J gene TRBJ1-4; the D is unclear. The germline V gene encodes CDR1 DFQATT and CDR2 SNEGSKA (reference sequence). This CDR3 is built from 14 residues. The V end lost 3 bases, the J end lost 8 bases, and 16 bases lay between the germline ends. The CDR3 DNA reads as TGCAGTGCTAGGGTAGGAGGTGGGGAGGAAAAACTGTTTTTT. It is translated as CSARVGGGEEKLFF.

This chain uses TRBV2 with TRBJ1-5; 7 nucleotides align to TRBD1. V shed 6 bases and J 1 base; nucleotides not matched to a gene: 6. The germline gives CDR1 SNHLY, CDR2 FYNNEI. CDR3 length: 15 amino acids. CDR3 sequence reads: CASRQGRQSNQPQHF. The CDR3 nucleotides read TGTGCCAGCAGACAGGGGCGGCAGAGCAATCAGCCCCAGCATTTT.

In its sample, this clonotype was seen a few times. At one end, the junction sequence differs from germline, possibly due to a read error. This rearrangement joins TRBV20-1 to TRBJ2-7; D is ambiguous. Per germline, CDR1 DFQATT and CDR2 SNEGSKA (reference sequence). The CDR3 length is 13 residues. Here the CDR3 reads CSAMPPGYYGQYF. The CDR3 DNA is TGCAGTGCTATGCCCCCCGGTTACTACGGGCAGTACTTC.

In its sample, this clonotype was seen a few times. The chain has TRBV5-1 and TRBJ2-3, with TRBD2 identical over 10 bases. This CDR3 has 16 residues. V dropped 4 bases and J dropped 2; count of bases not matched to a gene: 7. Germline-derived CDR1 and CDR2 are SGHRS and YFSETQ. As DNA, the CDR3 is TGCGCCAGCAGCCACCGGACTAGCGGAAACACAGATACGCAGTATTTT. Encoded protein: CASSHRTSGNTDTQYF.

This clonotype was observed a single time. J is TRBJ2-5 and V is TRBV10-3, with 8 positions matching TRBD2. The CDR3 has 15 amino acids. V was clipped by 3 bases and J by 3 bases; unmatched bases: 6. The germline V gene encodes CDR1 ENHRY and CDR2 SYGVKD. CDR3 sequence (DNA): TGTGCCATCAGTGACGCCACGGGGGGGAAAGAGACCCAGTACTTC. The encoded protein is CAISDATGGKETQYF.

The chain has TRBV5-1 and TRBJ1-5, with 8 bases that match TRBD1. In germline, CDR1 is SGHRS, CDR2 YFSETQ. This CDR3 has 13 residues. The V segment lost 3 bases and the J segment 8 bases; nucleotides outside the gene matches: 4. The CDR3 DNA sequence: TGCGCCAGCAGCTGGACAGGGAACGAGCCCCAGCATTTT. Translated: CASSWTGNEPQHF.

This clonotype was counted between two and nine times. The V call is TRBV5-1, the J call TRBJ2-5; unclear D gene. The germline V and J ends were trimmed by 0 bases and 5 bases, with 11 bases remaining between them. Per germline, CDR1 SGHRS and CDR2 YFSETQ. CDR3 length: 14 residues. The CDR3 nucleotides read TGCGCCAGCAGCTTGGGCGTGAGTCAGGAGACCCAGTACTTC. It codes for CASSLGVSQETQYF.

This clonotype occurred many times. The V gene is TRBV5-1, the J gene TRBJ2-4; D may be TRBD1 (6 bases). Germline V gives CDR1 SGHRS, CDR2 YFSETQ. The V and J ends lost 4 bases and 8 bases respectively, with 13 bases between them. The length of the CDR3 is 13 residues. The CDR3 region is CASSGEGVDIQYF. For the CDR3, the DNA is TGCGCCAGCAGCGGTGAGGGGGTAGACATTCAGTACTTC. The variable domain in full, completed from reference TRBV5-1 and TRBJ2-4, reads KAGVTQTPRYLIKTRGQQVTLSCSPISGHRSVSWYQQTPGQGLQFLFEYFSETQRNKGNFPGRFSGRQFSNSRSEMNVSTLELGDSALYLCASSGEGVDIQYFGAGTRLSVL.

This clonotype appeared a few times. V and J are TRBV18 and TRBJ2-1; 7 bases match TRBD2. Trimming cost V 7 bases and J 1 base; bases outside gene matches: 4. Germline CDR1 KGHSH, CDR2 LQKENI. CDR3 size: 14 residues. The CDR3 nucleotides are TGTGCCAGCTGGGGGGGGATATCCTACAATGAGCAGTTCTTC. It specifies CASWGGISYNEQFF.

This chain connects TRBV10-3 to TRBJ2-3, with 8 bases identical to TRBD1. The germline gives CDR1 ENHRY, CDR2 SYGVKD. Trimming cost V 1 base and J 5 bases; bases outside gene matches: 5. There are 15 residues in the CDR3. The CDR3 spells CAISELTGDEDTQYF. The CDR3 DNA sequence: TGTGCCATCAGTGAGTTGACAGGGGATGAAGATACGCAGTATTTT.

V is TRBV20-1 and J is TRBJ2-3; D gene ambiguous. V lost 0 bases to trimming and J lost 5 bases, with 9 bases between them. CDR1 DFQATT and CDR2 SNEGSKA come from the germline V gene (reference sequence). CDR3 size: 13 residues. In DNA, the CDR3 is TGCAGTGCTAGAGATCCTAGATTAGATACGCAGTATTTT. This encodes CSARDPRLDTQYF.